This TCR beta chain stems from a study of T cell changes during pregnancy in multiple sclerosis. TCRdb's copy holds only in-frame clones and misses some; the assay was immunoSEQ multiplex PCR. This sample yields approximately 57,000 clones, of which about 91% are seen a single time; nearly 0.2% belongs to the top ten. The CDR3 extends over 15 amino acids. Germline V gene sequence: CDR1 MGHRA, CDR2 YSYEKL. The ends lost 5 bases at V and 5 bases at J; junction bases unmatched: 7. This clone was observed once. This chain joins TRBV4-1 and TRBJ2-1, with 9 bases identical to TRBD2. This TCR came from a female donor with multiple sclerosis, enrolled in a pregnancy study. This material consisted of CD4+ T cells from peripheral blood mononuclear cells, taken in the second trimester of pregnancy. CDR3 amino acids: CASSSRLADNNEQFF. DNA for the CDR3: TGCGCCAGCAGCTCCCGACTAGCGGACAACAATGAGCAGTTCTTC.